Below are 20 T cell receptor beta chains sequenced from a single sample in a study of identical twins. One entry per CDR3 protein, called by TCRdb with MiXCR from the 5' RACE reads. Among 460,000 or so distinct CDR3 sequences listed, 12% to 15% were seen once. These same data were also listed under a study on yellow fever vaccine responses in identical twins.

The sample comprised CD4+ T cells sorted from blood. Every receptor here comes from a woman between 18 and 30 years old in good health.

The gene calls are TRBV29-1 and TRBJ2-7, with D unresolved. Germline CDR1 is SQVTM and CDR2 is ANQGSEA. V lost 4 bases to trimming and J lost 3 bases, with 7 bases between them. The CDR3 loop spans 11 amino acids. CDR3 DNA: TGCAGCGTTGGCGCAAACTACGAGCAGTACTTC. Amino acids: CSVGANYEQYF.

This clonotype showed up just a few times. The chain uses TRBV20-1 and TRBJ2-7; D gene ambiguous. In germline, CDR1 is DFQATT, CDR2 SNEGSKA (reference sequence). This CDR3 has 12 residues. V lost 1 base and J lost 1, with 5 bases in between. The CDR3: CSARAYSYEQYF. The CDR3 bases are TGCAGTGCTAGAGCTTATTCCTACGAGCAGTACTTC.

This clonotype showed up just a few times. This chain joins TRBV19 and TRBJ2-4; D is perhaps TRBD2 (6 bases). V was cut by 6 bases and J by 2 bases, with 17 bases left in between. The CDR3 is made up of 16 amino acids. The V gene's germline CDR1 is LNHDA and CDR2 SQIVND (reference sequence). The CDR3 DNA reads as TGTGCCAGTAGCAGAGGACTAATCGGGCCCAAAAACATTCAGTACTTC. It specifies CASSRGLIGPKNIQYF.

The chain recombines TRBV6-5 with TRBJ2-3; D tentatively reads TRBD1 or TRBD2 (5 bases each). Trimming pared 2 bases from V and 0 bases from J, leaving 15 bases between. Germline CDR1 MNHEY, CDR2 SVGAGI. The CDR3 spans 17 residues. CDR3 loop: CASSYGAGTTSTDTQYF. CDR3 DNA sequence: TGTGCCAGCAGTTACGGGGCGGGTACAACTAGCACAGATACGCAGTATTTT.

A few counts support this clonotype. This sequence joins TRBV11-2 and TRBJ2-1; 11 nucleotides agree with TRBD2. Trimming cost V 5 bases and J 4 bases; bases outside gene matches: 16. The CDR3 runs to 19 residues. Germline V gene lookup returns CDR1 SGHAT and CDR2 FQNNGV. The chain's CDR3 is CASSPTSGRARLHYNEQFF. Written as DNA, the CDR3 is TGTGCCAGCAGCCCCACTAGCGGGAGAGCTCGGCTCCATTACAATGAGCAGTTCTTC.

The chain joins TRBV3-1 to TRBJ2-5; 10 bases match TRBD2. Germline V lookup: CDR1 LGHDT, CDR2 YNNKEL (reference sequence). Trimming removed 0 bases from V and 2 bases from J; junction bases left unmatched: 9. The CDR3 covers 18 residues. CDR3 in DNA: TGTGCCAGCAGCCAAGAGCCACATCGGACTAGCGGACAAGAGACCCAGTACTTC. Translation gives CASSQEPHRTSGQETQYF.

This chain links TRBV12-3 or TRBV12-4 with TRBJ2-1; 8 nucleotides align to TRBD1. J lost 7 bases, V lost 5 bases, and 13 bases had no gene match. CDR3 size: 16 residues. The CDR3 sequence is CASSPPYRGKRNEQFF. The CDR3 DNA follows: TGTGCCAGCAGTCCCCCCTACAGGGGGAAGAGGAATGAGCAGTTCTTC.

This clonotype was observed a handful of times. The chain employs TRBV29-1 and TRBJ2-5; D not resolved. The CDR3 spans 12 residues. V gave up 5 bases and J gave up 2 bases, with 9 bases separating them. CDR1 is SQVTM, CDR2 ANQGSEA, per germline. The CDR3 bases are TGCAGCGTTATCGCAGGTCAAGAGACCCAGTACTTC. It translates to CSVIAGQETQYF.

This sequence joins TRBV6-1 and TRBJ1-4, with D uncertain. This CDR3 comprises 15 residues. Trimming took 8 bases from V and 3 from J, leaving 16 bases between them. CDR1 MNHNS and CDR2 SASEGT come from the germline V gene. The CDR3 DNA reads TGTGCCAGCGCGGGCTCCAGAGTCGCTAATGAAAAACTGTTTTTT. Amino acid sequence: CASAGSRVANEKLFF.

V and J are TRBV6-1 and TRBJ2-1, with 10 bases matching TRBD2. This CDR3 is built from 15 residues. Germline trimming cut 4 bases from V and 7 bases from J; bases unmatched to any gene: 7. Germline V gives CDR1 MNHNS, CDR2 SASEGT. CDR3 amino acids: CASSGAGGPYNEQFF. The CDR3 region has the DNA TGTGCCAGCAGTGGAGCGGGAGGGCCATATAATGAGCAGTTCTTC.

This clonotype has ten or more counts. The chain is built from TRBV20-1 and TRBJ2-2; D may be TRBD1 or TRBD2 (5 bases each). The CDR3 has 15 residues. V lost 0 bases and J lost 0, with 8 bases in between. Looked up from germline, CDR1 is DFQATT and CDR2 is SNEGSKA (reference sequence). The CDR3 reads CSAREGTANTGELFF. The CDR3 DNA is TGCAGTGCTAGAGAAGGGACCGCGAACACCGGGGAGCTGTTTTTT.

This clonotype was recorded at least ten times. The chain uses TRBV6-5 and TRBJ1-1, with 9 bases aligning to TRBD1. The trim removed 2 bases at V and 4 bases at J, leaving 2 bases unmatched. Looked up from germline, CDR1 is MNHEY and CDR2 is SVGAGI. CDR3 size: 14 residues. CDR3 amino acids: CASSYGTGTTEAFF. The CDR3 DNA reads TGTGCCAGCAGTTACGGGACAGGGACCACTGAAGCTTTCTTT.

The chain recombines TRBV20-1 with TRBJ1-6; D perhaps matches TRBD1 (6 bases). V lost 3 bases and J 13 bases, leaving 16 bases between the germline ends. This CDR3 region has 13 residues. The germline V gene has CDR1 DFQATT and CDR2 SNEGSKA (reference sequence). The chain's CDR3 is CSASQLTGSPLHF. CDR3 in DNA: TGCAGTGCTAGCCAACTCACAGGGTCTCCCCTCCACTTT.

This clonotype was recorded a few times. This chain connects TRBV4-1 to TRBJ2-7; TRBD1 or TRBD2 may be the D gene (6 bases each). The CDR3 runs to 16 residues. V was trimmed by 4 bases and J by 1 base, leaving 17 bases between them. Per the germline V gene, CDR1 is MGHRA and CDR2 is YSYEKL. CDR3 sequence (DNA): TGCGCCAGCAGCCCCACCGCTACAGGGACTTCCTACGAGCAGTACTTC. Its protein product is CASSPTATGTSYEQYF.

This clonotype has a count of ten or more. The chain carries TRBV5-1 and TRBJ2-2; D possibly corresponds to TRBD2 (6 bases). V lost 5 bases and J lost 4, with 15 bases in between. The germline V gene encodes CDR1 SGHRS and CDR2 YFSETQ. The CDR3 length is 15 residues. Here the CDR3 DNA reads TGCGCCAGCAGTGGTAGATCCGGGAGCACCGGGGAGCTGTTTTTT. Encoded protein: CASSGRSGSTGELFF.

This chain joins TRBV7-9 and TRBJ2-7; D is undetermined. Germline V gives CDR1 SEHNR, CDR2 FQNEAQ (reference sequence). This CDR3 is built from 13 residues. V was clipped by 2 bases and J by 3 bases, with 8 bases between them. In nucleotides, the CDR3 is TGTGCCAGCAGCTTACCCGGATTCTACGAGCAGTACTTC. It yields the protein CASSLPGFYEQYF.

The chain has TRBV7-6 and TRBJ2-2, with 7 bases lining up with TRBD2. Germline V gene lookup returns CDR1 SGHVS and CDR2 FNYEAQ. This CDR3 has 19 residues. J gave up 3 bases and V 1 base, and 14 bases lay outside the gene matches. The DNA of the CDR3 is TGTGCCAGCAGCTTAGTTTTCGGGGGGACTCTGAGAGACACCGGGGAGCTGTTTTTT. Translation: CASSLVFGGTLRDTGELFF.

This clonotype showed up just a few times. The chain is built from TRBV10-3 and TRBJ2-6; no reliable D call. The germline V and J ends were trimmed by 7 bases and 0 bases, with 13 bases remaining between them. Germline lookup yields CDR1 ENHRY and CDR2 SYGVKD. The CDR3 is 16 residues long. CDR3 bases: TGTGCCATCAACCCGAGCCTACCCTCTGGGGCCAACGTCCTGACTTTC. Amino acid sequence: CAINPSLPSGANVLTF.

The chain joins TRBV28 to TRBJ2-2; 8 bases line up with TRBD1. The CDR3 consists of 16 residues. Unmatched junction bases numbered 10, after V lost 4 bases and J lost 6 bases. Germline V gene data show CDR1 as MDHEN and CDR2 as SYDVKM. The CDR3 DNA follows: TGTGCCAGCAGTTCGGTCGGCAGGGGGCTCGCCGGGGAGCTGTTTTTT. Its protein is CASSSVGRGLAGELFF. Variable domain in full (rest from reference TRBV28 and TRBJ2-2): DVKVTQSSRYLVKRTGEKVFLECVQDMDHENMFWYRQDPGLGLRLIYFSYDVKMKEKGDIPEGYSVSREKKERFSLILESASTNQTSMYLCASSSVGRGLAGELFFGEGSRLTVL.

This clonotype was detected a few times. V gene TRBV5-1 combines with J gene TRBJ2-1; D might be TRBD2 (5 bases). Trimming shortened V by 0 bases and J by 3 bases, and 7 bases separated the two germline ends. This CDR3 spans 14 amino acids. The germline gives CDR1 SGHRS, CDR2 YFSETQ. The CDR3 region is CASSLVDYYNEQFF. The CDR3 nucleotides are TGCGCCAGCAGCTTGGTTGACTACTACAATGAGCAGTTCTTC. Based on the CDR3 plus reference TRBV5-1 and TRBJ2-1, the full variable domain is KAGVTQTPRYLIKTRGQQVTLSCSPISGHRSVSWYQQTPGQGLQFLFEYFSETQRNKGNFPGRFSGRQFSNSRSEMNVSTLELGDSALYLCASSLVDYYNEQFFGPGTRLTVL.